Each of the 18 T cell receptor beta chains below was sequenced from the same sample in a study of T cells in women clearing cervical HPV infection. Sequenced by immunoSEQ multiplex PCR; TCRdb stores in-frame clones only, minus some. This listing includes 15,000 to 20,000 clones. The sequencing input was blood buffy coat. The receptors derive from a woman between 18 and 70 years old with a cervical HPV16 infection that either progressed to CIN3+ or cleared (not recorded which).

Comments on this clone: The read ends 3 residues before the CDR3 terminus; that terminus is restored from the germline J gene. The V and J genes are TRBV19 and TRBJ1-4; D might be TRBD1 (6 bases). With 5 bases removed from V and 7 bases from J, the gap between germline ends came to 14 bases. CDR1 and CDR2 from the germline V gene are LNHDA and SQIVND (reference sequence). CDR3 length: 14 residues. CDR3 residues: CASSVTGIGEKLFF. The sequenced part of the CDR3 DNA is TGTGCCAGTAGTGTTACAGGGATCGGTGAAAAA.

CDR3 sequence: CASSIEAVNTEAFF. CDR3 DNA (partial): TGTGCCAGTAGTATAGAGGCGGTGAACACTGAA. This rearrangement joins TRBV19 to TRBJ1-1, with no clear D. Sequencing ends 3 residues short of the CDR3 end; the germline J gene provides the rest. Trimming stripped 0 bases from V and 0 bases from J, with 5 bases between. CDR3 length: 14 residues. CDR1 LNHDA and CDR2 SQIVND come from the germline V gene (reference sequence).

With regard to this clone: Sequencing ends 3 residues short of the CDR3 end; the germline J gene provides the rest. The rearrangement uses TRBV5-1 and TRBJ2-2, with 8 bases that match TRBD2. Germline CDR1 reads SGHRS; CDR2 reads YFSETQ. V trimming: 2 bases; J trimming: 4 bases; junction bases outside the gene matches: 4. CDR3 length: 15 residues. CDR3 region: CASSFSGITTGELFF. The CDR3 DNA, read in part, is TGCGCCAGCAGCTTTAGCGGGATCACCACCGGGGAG.

Of note for this clone: The CDR3 extends 3 residues past the end of the read, so its final part is completed from the germline J gene. The J gene is TRBJ1-4, the V gene TRBV27, with no clear D. Germline assignment: CDR1 MNHEY and CDR2 SMNVEV (reference sequence). The CDR3 consists of 16 residues. V lost 3 bases, J lost 1 base, and 12 bases lay in between. The DNA read from the CDR3 is TGTGCCAGCAGTTTCGACCCCCGGGGAACTAATGAAAAA. It yields the protein CASSFDPRGTNEK. The full CDR3 sequence reads CASSFDPRGTNEKLFF. The full variable domain, with the rest looked up from reference TRBV27 and TRBJ1-4, is EAQVTQNPRYLITVTGKKLTVTCSQNMNHEYMSWYRQDPGLGLRQIYYSMNVEVTDKGDVPEGYKVSRKEKRNFPLILESPSPNQTSLYFCASSFDPRGTNEKLFFGSGTQLSVL.

Details on this clone: The read ends 3 residues before the CDR3 terminus; that terminus is restored from the germline J gene. The chain uses TRBV7-9 and TRBJ2-7; D is unclear. The CDR3 consists of 11 residues. CDR1 and CDR2 (germline): SEHNR, FQNEAQ (reference sequence). Trimming left V 5 bases short and J 4 bases short, with 6 bases between. The CDR3 is CASSRTYEQYF. The sequenced CDR3 bases are TGTGCCAGCAGCCGTACTTACGAG.

A remark on this clone: The read is 3 residues too short to cover the CDR3 end, so that end is filled in from the germline J gene. The chain links TRBV19 to TRBJ2-2; 10 positions match TRBD1. Germline values: CDR1 LNHDA, CDR2 SQIVND (reference sequence). The CDR3 has 16 residues. V shed 10 bases and J 6 bases; nucleotides not matched to a gene: 14. The CDR3 bases that were read are TGTGCCACACAGCCGACAGGGGGCGCGGGGTCCGGGGAG. Translation: CATQPTGGAGSGE. The CDR3 in full is CATQPTGGAGSGELFF.

Details on this clone: The sequence runs out 3 residues before the end of the CDR3; the remainder is reconstructed from the germline J gene. The chain links TRBV18 to TRBJ1-3, with D tentatively TRBD1 (6 bases). V lost 4 bases to trimming and J lost 1 base, with 14 bases between them. Germline V gene sequence: CDR1 KGHSH, CDR2 LQKENI. The CDR3 is made up of 16 amino acids. CDR3 region: CASSRTASTSGNTIYF. The CDR3 bases that were read are TGTGCCAGCTCACGGACAGCTAGTACGTCTGGAAACACC. The full variable domain, with the rest looked up from reference TRBV18 and TRBJ1-3, is NAGVMQNPRHLVRRRGQEARLRCSPMKGHSHVYWYRQLPEEGLKFMVYLQKENIIDESGMPKERFSAEFPKEGPSILRIQQVVRGDSAAYFCASSRTASTSGNTIYFGEGSWLTVV.

On this clone: The read terminates 3 residues ahead of where the CDR3 ends, so the germline J gene completes it. V and J are TRBV19 and TRBJ1-1; no clear D. Trimming removed 5 bases from V and 1 base from J, with 5 bases in between. Germline V CDR1 and CDR2: LNHDA, SQIVND (reference sequence). This CDR3 is built from 12 residues. The DNA read from the CDR3 is TGTGCCAGTAGTTTCGGGAACACTGAA. Protein product: CASSFGNTE. The whole CDR3 sequence reads CASSFGNTEAFF.

Incomplete CDR3 DNA: TGTGCCAGCAGCAACACGGGGGGC. It is translated as CASSNTGG. The whole CDR3 protein reads CASSNTGGYTF. J is TRBJ1-2 and V is TRBV5-6, with D unclear. The DNA ends 3 residues before the CDR3 does, and the rest of the CDR3 is filled in from the germline J gene. There are 11 residues in the CDR3. Germline V lookup: CDR1 SGHDT, CDR2 YYEEEE. The whole variable domain, remainder taken from reference TRBV5-6 and TRBJ1-2, is DAGVTQSPTHLIKTRGQQVTLRCSPKSGHDTVSWYQQALGQGPQFIFQYYEEEERQRGNFPDRFSGHQFPNYSSELNVNALLLGDSALYLCASSNTGGYTFGSGTRLTVV.

As concerns this clone: The CDR3 is cut off 3 residues early in the read; its end comes from the germline J gene. This chain links TRBV20-1 with TRBJ1-5, with D hard to call. The CDR3 sequence is 13 residues long. Per germline, CDR1 DFQATT and CDR2 SNEGSKA (reference sequence). The germline V and J ends were trimmed by 6 bases and 4 bases, with 13 bases remaining between them. The CDR3 reads CSAGGRENQPQHF. The CDR3 DNA, read in part, is TGCAGTGCCGGCGGGCGGGAAAATCAGCCC.

Regarding this clone: The read terminates 3 residues before the CDR3 end, so the remaining end is supplied by the germline J gene. This chain joins TRBV30 and TRBJ2-5, with TRBD1 matching over 8 bases. Germline V gene lookup returns CDR1 GTSNPN and CDR2 SVGIG (reference sequence). The CDR3 is made up of 15 amino acids. V shed 4 bases and J 1 base; nucleotides not matched to a gene: 8. The CDR3 DNA, read in part, is TGTGCCTGGACCCGGGACAGGAGTAGCCAAGAGACC. Its translation: CAWTRDRSSQET. The whole CDR3 reads CAWTRDRSSQETQYF.

Comments on this clone: The read comes to an end 3 residues before the CDR3 does, leaving the germline J gene to fill in the end. This sequence joins TRBV5-1 and TRBJ2-5; 8 bases fit TRBD2. This CDR3 is 16 amino acids long. Germline V gene data show CDR1 as SGHRS and CDR2 as YFSETQ. The trim removed 0 bases at V and 1 base at J, leaving 5 bases unmatched. The sequenced part of the CDR3 DNA is TGCGCCAGCAGCTTGGGTGGTAGCGGGATCCAAGAGACC. This translates into CASSLGGSGIQET. The complete CDR3 sequence is CASSLGGSGIQETQYF.

Note on this clone: With the read ending 3 residues before the CDR3 end, the germline J gene is used to fill in that end. The rearrangement links TRBV5-1 to TRBJ2-5, with TRBD2 identical over 13 bases. This CDR3 contains 15 residues. Per germline, CDR1 SGHRS and CDR2 YFSETQ. V lost 4 bases and J lost 3; bases outside the gene matches: 3. CDR3 DNA, as far as it was read: TGCGCCAGCAGCAGAACTAGCGGGGGGGAAGAGACC. Translation: CASSRTSGGEET. The full CDR3 is CASSRTSGGEETQYF.

In regard to this clone: The sequenced fragment ends 3 residues before the CDR3 boundary, so the rest is inferred from the germline J gene. The genes are TRBV20-1 and TRBJ2-7; D call uncertain. This CDR3 is built from 12 residues. V lost 2 bases to trimming and J lost 0 bases, with 5 bases between them. Germline CDR1 is DFQATT and CDR2 is SNEGSKA (reference sequence). The CDR3 loop is CSARQSSYEQYF. Incomplete CDR3 DNA: TGCAGTGCTAGACAGAGCTCCTACGAG.

Notes on this clone: The read is 3 residues too short to cover the CDR3 end, so that end is filled in from the germline J gene. This chain connects TRBV12-5 to TRBJ1-5; D call uncertain. Germline V CDR1 and CDR2: LGHNT, FRNRAP. Trimming took 4 bases from V and 4 from J, leaving 5 bases between them. This CDR3 comprises 12 residues. The CDR3 reads CASGSPNQPQHF. The sequenced part of the CDR3 DNA is TGTGCTAGTGGTTCCCCAAATCAGCCC.

Concerning this clone itself: The CDR3 extends 3 residues past the end of the read, so its final part is completed from the germline J gene. The chain has TRBV15 and TRBJ1-3; 7 bases match TRBD1. Germline V gene lookup returns CDR1 LNHNV and CDR2 YYDKDF (reference sequence). The CDR3 spans 15 residues. J gave up 4 bases and V 6 bases, and 9 bases lay outside the gene matches. CDR3 protein: CATSRTGASGNTIYF. Partial CDR3 DNA: TGTGCCACCAGTAGAACAGGGGCGAGCGGAAACACC.

This clone is classed as medium-sized (0.01 to 0.1%) by frequency. The CDR3 spells CASRDRLSSTDTQYF. The sequenced CDR3 bases are TGTGCCAGCAGAGATAGACTTTCTAGCACAGATACG. This rearrangement joins TRBV2 to TRBJ2-3; D unclear. With the read ending 3 residues before the CDR3 end, the germline J gene is used to fill in that end. Germline V gene data show CDR1 as SNHLY and CDR2 as FYNNEI. The CDR3 totals 15 residues. Trimming left V 6 bases short and J 0 bases short, with 13 bases between. Variable domain in full (rest from reference TRBV2 and TRBJ2-3): EPEVTQTPSHQVTQMGQEVILRCVPISNHLYFYWYRQILGQKVEFLVSFYNNEISEKSEIFDDQFSVERPDGSNFTLKIRSTKLEDSAMYFCASRDRLSSTDTQYFGPGTRLTVL.

Points on this clone: From the germline J gene comes the end of the CDR3, since the read stops 3 residues before it. The chain combines TRBV2 with TRBJ1-2; 9 bases agree with TRBD1. The V gene end was trimmed by 4 bases and the J gene end by 3 bases; junction bases not matched to a gene: 6. Germline-derived CDR1 and CDR2 are SNHLY and FYNNEI. The CDR3 is 15 amino acids. This CDR3 reads CASSAGTGTYYGYTF. CDR3 DNA, as far as it was read: TGTGCCAGCAGTGCGGGGACAGGGACTTACTATGGC.